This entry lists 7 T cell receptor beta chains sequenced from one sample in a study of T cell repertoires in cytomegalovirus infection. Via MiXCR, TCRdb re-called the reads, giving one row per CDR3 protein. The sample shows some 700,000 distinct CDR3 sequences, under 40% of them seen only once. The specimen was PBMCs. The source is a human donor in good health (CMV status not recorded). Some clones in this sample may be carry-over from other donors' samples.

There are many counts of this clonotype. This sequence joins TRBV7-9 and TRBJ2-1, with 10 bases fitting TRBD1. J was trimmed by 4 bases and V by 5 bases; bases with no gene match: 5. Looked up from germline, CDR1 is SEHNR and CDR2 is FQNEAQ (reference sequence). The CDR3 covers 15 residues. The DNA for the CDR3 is TGTGCCAGCAGCCCCGGGACAGGGGATTACAATGAGCAGTTCTTC. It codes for CASSPGTGDYNEQFF.

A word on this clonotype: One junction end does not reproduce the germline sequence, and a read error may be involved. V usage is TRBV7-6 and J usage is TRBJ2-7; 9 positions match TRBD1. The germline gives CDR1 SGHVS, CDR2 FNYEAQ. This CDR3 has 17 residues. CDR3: CATSLGTGGENTYEQYF. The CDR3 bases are TGTGCCACCAGCTTAGGAACAGGGGGCGAAAATACCTACGAGCAGTACTTC. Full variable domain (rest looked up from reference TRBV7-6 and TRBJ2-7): GAGVSQSPRYKVTKRGQDVALRCDPISGHVSLYWYRQALGQGPEFLTYFNYEAQQDKSGLPNDRFSAERPEGSISTLTIQRTEQRDSAMYRCATSLGTGGENTYEQYFGPGTRLTVT.

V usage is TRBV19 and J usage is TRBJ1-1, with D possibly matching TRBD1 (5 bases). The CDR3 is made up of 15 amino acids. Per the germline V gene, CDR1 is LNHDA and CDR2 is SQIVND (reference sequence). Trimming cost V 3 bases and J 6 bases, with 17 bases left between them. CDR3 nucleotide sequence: TGTGCCAGTAGTATGTCGCAGGGAATTGACGCTGAAGCTTTCTTT. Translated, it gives CASSMSQGIDAEAFF.

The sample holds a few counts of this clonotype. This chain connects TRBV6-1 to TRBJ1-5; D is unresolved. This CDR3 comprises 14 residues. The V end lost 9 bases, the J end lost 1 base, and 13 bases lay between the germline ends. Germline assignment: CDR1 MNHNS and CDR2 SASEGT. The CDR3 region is CASVGRGSNQPQHF. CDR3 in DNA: TGTGCCAGTGTGGGGAGAGGGAGCAATCAGCCCCAGCATTTT.

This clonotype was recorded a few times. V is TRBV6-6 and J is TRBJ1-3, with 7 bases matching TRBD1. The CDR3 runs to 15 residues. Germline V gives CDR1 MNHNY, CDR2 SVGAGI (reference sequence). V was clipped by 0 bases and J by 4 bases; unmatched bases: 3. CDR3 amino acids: CASSYSTGYGNTIYF. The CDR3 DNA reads TGTGCCAGCAGTTACTCGACAGGGTACGGAAACACCATATATTTT.

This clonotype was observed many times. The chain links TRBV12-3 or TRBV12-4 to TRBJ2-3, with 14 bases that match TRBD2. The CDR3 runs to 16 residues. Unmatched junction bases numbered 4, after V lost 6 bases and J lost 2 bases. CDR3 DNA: TGTGCCAGCAGCGGGACTAGCGGGAGACACACAGATACGCAGTATTTT. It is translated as CASSGTSGRHTDTQYF.

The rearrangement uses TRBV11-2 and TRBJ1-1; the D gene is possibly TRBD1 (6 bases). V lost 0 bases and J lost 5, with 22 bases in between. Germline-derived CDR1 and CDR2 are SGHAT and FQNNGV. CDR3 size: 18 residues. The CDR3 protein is CASSLEPGTNYGRTEAFF. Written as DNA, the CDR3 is TGTGCCAGCAGCTTAGAACCCGGGACAAACTACGGGAGGACTGAAGCTTTCTTT.